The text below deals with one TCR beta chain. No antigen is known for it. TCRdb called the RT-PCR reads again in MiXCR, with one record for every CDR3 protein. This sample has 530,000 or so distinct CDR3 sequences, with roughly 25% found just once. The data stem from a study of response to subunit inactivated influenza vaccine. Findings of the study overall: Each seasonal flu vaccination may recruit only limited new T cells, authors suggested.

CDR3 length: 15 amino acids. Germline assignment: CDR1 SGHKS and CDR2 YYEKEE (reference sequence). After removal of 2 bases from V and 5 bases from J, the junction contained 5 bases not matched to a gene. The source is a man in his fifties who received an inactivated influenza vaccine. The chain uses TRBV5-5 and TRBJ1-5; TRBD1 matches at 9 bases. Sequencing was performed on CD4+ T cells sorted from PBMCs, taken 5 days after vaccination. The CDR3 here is CASSFDGQGYQPQHF. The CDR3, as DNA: TGTGCCAGCAGCTTTGACGGACAGGGGTATCAGCCCCAGCATTTT.